The 27 T cell receptor beta chains below come from one sample, sequenced in a study of T cells after yellow fever vaccination. Using its own MiXCR run on the 5' RACE reads, TCRdb lists one record per CDR3 protein. The sample carries 120,000 or so distinct CDR3 sequences, approximately 8.4% recorded once. This sample comprised CD8+ T cells sorted from PBMCs, obtained on the day of the yellow fever booster vaccination. The receptors shown here come from a man younger than 35 who received the YFV17D yellow fever vaccine.

This clonotype was seen a handful of times. This chain uses TRBV12-3 or TRBV12-4 with TRBJ2-6; 12 bases are a match to TRBD1. This CDR3 is 20 amino acids long. The V and J ends lost 4 bases and 3 bases, in that order; junction bases with no gene match: 13. The DNA for the CDR3 is TGTGCCAGCAGTTCCCCATGGGGGGGGACAGGGGGCATTGGGGCCAACGTCCTGACTTTC. Encoded protein: CASSSPWGGTGGIGANVLTF.

The genes are TRBV6-2 or TRBV6-3 and TRBJ1-5; D may be TRBD1 (5 bases). In germline, CDR1 is MNHEY, CDR2 SVGEGT. The CDR3 has 16 amino acids. V was trimmed by 0 bases and J by 3 bases, leaving 12 bases between them. CDR3 in amino acids: CASSYSSRTLNQPQHF. CDR3 DNA: TGTGCCAGCAGTTACTCATCCCGGACACTCAATCAGCCCCAGCATTTT.

This clonotype was picked up a small number of times. The V gene is TRBV18, the J gene TRBJ2-6; D gene uncertain. CDR3 length: 15 residues. With 7 bases removed from V and 4 bases from J, the gap between germline ends came to 14 bases. In germline, CDR1 is KGHSH, CDR2 LQKENI. CDR3 sequence (DNA): TGTGCCAGCTACGCACTCGGTGGCGGGGCCAACGTCCTGACTTTC. Residues: CASYALGGGANVLTF.

V gene TRBV29-1 combines with J gene TRBJ2-5, with 7 bases fitting TRBD1. Trimming at V came to 4 bases and at J to 2 bases, leaving 4 bases not matched to a gene. The CDR3 extends over 13 amino acids. From germline, CDR1 is SQVTM and CDR2 ANQGSEA. CDR3 DNA sequence: TGCAGCGTTGGCGACAGGGCACAAGAGACCCAGTACTTC. This sequence encodes CSVGDRAQETQYF.

The CDR3 reads CASERDFTDTQYF. The CDR3 bases are TGTGCCAGCGAGCGAGACTTCACAGATACGCAGTATTTT. The J gene is TRBJ2-3, the V gene TRBV2; unclear D gene. This CDR3 has 13 residues. CDR1 and CDR2 (germline): SNHLY, FYNNEI. Deletions cut 8 bases from V and 2 bases from J, with 11 bases between.

This chain connects TRBV24-1 to TRBJ2-2; D remains unclear. Trimming pared 1 base from V and 8 bases from J, leaving 4 bases between. CDR1 KGHDR and CDR2 SFDVKD come from the germline V gene. The CDR3 contains 12 residues. The CDR3 DNA reads as TGTGCCACCAGTGATTTCCGGGGGGAGCTGTTTTTT. Amino acids: CATSDFRGELFF.

This clonotype was seen a few times. V is TRBV4-3 and J is TRBJ1-2, with a weak D call TRBD1 (5 bases). Deletions cut 1 base from V and 4 bases from J, with 13 bases between. The CDR3 sequence is 15 residues long. The germline CDR1 and CDR2 sequences are LGHNA and YSLEER. This CDR3 reads CASSQGGLGAYGYTF. The DNA of the CDR3 is TGCGCCAGCAGCCAAGGGGGCCTTGGGGCCTATGGCTACACCTTC.

This clonotype was observed a few times. V and J are TRBV11-2 and TRBJ2-7; 7 bases agree with TRBD1. CDR1 and CDR2 from the germline V gene are SGHAT and FQNNGV. V gave up 5 bases and J gave up 2 bases; unmatched junction bases: 12. This CDR3 is 16 amino acids long. The CDR3 here is CASSHRSGQRPYEQYV. In nucleotides, the CDR3 is TGTGCCAGCAGCCATAGGTCGGGACAGCGACCCTACGAGCAGTACGTC.

There are many counts of this clonotype. This rearrangement joins TRBV2 to TRBJ2-4; TRBD1 or TRBD2 may be the D gene (5 bases each). This CDR3 is 15 amino acids long. Deletions cut 3 bases from V and 15 bases from J, with 24 bases between. Germline V gene lookup returns CDR1 SNHLY and CDR2 FYNNEI. CDR3 in amino acids: CASSDMGTRLIEPYF. For the CDR3, the DNA is TGTGCCAGCAGTGATATGGGGACCCGACTTATTGAACCGTACTTC.

This clonotype was observed a few times. V usage is TRBV5-6 and J usage is TRBJ2-1; D call uncertain. Trimming took off 3 bases at V and 2 bases at J, with 12 bases between the two ends. The CDR3 is 15 residues long. The V gene's germline CDR1 is SGHDT and CDR2 YYEEEE. This CDR3 reads CASSSSSVTYNEQFF. CDR3 nucleotide sequence: TGTGCCAGCAGCTCGTCTAGTGTCACCTACAATGAGCAGTTCTTC.

Only a few counts were recorded for this clonotype. The rearrangement links TRBV7-2 to TRBJ2-7; D remains unclear. V was trimmed by 5 bases and J by 0 bases, leaving 2 bases between them. The CDR3 sequence is 11 residues long. Germline values: CDR1 SGHTA, CDR2 FQGNSA. The CDR3 sequence: CASSISYEQYF. Here the CDR3 DNA reads TGTGCCAGCAGCATCTCCTACGAGCAGTACTTC.

This sequence joins TRBV10-3 and TRBJ2-1, with 12 bases matching TRBD2. This CDR3 spans 18 amino acids. The V gene end was trimmed by 4 bases and the J gene end by 4 bases; junction bases not matched to a gene: 11. Germline CDR1 ENHRY, CDR2 SYGVKD. The CDR3 nucleotides are TGTGCCATCAGTGGTTTGGCTAGCGGGGGGGTCCAGTACAATGAGCAGTTCTTC. Its protein is CAISGLASGGVQYNEQFF.

In its sample, this clonotype was seen many times. V is TRBV20-1 and J is TRBJ1-2; 7 bases align to TRBD1. CDR1 is DFQATT, CDR2 SNEGSKA, per germline (reference sequence). This CDR3 has 13 amino acids. J was trimmed by 1 base and V by 6 bases; bases with no gene match: 5. The CDR3 region has the DNA TGCAGTGCGGCAGGGGGGATTAACTATGGCTACACCTTC. Its translation: CSAAGGINYGYTF.

V and J are TRBV4-1 and TRBJ2-7; D is possibly TRBD2 (6 bases). V lost 1 base and J lost 5, with 12 bases in between. The V gene's germline CDR1 is MGHRA and CDR2 YSYEKL. The CDR3 sequence is 14 residues long. The CDR3 sequence: CASSQVGGYHEQYV. As DNA, the CDR3 is TGCGCCAGCAGCCAAGTCGGGGGTTACCACGAGCAGTACGTC.

This clonotype was seen repeatedly, ten times or more. The rearrangement joins TRBV29-1 to TRBJ2-1, with D hard to call. Trimming took off 6 bases at V and 2 bases at J, with 5 bases between the two ends. Germline V gene lookup returns CDR1 SQVTM and CDR2 ANQGSEA. There are 11 residues in the CDR3. CDR3 sequence: CSVAPYNEQFF. CDR3 nucleotide sequence: TGCAGCGTAGCCCCCTACAATGAGCAGTTCTTC.

This clonotype was seen only a few times. The rearrangement uses TRBV12-3 or TRBV12-4 and TRBJ1-5, with TRBD1 matching 7 bases. The CDR3 contains 15 residues. Trimming at V came to 3 bases and at J to 4 bases, leaving 6 bases not matched to a gene. The CDR3 DNA reads TGTGCCAGCAGTTTTCCCAGGGGGACGAATCAGCCCCAGCATTTT. Residues: CASSFPRGTNQPQHF.

The V and J genes are TRBV7-9 and TRBJ2-2; 8 bases agree with TRBD1. V was pared by 4 bases and J by 4 bases, with 8 bases of the junction left unmatched. CDR3 length: 16 amino acids. Germline V gives CDR1 SEHNR, CDR2 FQNEAQ (reference sequence). The CDR3 reads CASSSGQGPLTGELFF. CDR3 nucleotides: TGTGCCAGCAGCTCCGGACAGGGCCCGCTCACCGGGGAGCTGTTTTTT.

This clonotype has a handful of counts. V and J are TRBV4-2 and TRBJ2-5; 7 bases are a match to TRBD1. Germline V lookup: CDR1 LGHNA, CDR2 YNFKEQ. The CDR3 has 15 amino acids. V was pared by 4 bases and J by 3 bases, with 8 bases of the junction left unmatched. The CDR3 region is CASSPWGTAKETQYF. The CDR3 DNA follows: TGTGCCAGCAGCCCGTGGGGGACAGCGAAAGAGACCCAGTACTTC.

This clonotype has more than one count but fewer than ten. The V call is TRBV6-5, the J call TRBJ2-5; the D gene is possibly TRBD1 (6 bases). Germline CDR1 MNHEY, CDR2 SVGAGI. V lost 4 bases and J lost 5, with 23 bases in between. This CDR3 has 17 residues. The CDR3 loop is CASSLNLGHEPGETQYF. CDR3 DNA sequence: TGTGCCAGCAGTTTAAATCTGGGACATGAACCAGGGGAGACCCAGTACTTC.

This chain joins TRBV4-2 and TRBJ2-3; D is tentatively TRBD1 or TRBD2 (6 bases each). The CDR3 runs to 19 residues. With 2 bases removed from V and 0 bases from J, the gap between germline ends came to 21 bases. Germline-derived CDR1 and CDR2 are LGHNA and YNFKEQ. CDR3 DNA sequence: TGTGCCAGCAGCCAACCCGGAGGGGGGACCCACCAGAGCACAGATACGCAGTATTTT. As protein: CASSQPGGGTHQSTDTQYF.

This clonotype was counted between two and nine times. V and J are TRBV5-1 and TRBJ2-7, with 11 bases matching TRBD1. Unmatched junction bases numbered 4, after V lost 6 bases and J lost 2 bases. In germline, CDR1 is SGHRS, CDR2 YFSETQ. This CDR3 has 14 residues. CDR3 nucleotides: TGCGCCAGCAAGCAGGGACAGGGGGCCTACGAGCAGTACTTC. Translating it yields CASKQGQGAYEQYF.

This clonotype was observed at least ten times. The rearrangement uses TRBV12-3 or TRBV12-4 and TRBJ2-5; D unresolved. This CDR3 is 16 amino acids long. V was cut by 5 bases and J by 5 bases, with 21 bases left in between. CDR3 sequence: CASSLNPFIVWETQYF. CDR3 DNA sequence: TGTGCCAGCAGTCTAAATCCCTTTATTGTCTGGGAGACCCAGTACTTC.

This clonotype was observed many times. The chain couples TRBV10-3 to TRBJ2-7; 8 bases line up with TRBD1. The CDR3 runs to 16 residues. V shed 1 base, J shed 0 bases, and the junction held 5 bases outside the gene matches. Germline V lookup: CDR1 ENHRY, CDR2 SYGVKD. The CDR3 here is CAISEFGQGSSYEQYF. CDR3 DNA: TGTGCCATCAGTGAGTTCGGACAGGGAAGCTCCTACGAGCAGTACTTC.

This clonotype was seen a few times. The chain recombines TRBV20-1 with TRBJ1-2, with D maybe TRBD1 (5 bases). Trimming left V 4 bases short and J 5 bases short, with 14 bases between. In germline, CDR1 is DFQATT, CDR2 SNEGSKA (reference sequence). The CDR3 consists of 13 residues. The CDR3 is CSAKGPKLYGYTF. CDR3 in DNA: TGCAGTGCTAAGGGACCGAAACTGTATGGCTACACCTTC.

The sample holds many counts of this clonotype. The chain carries TRBV6-5 and TRBJ1-1, with 7 bases that match TRBD1. This CDR3 is built from 15 residues. Germline V gives CDR1 MNHEY, CDR2 SVGAGI. J lost 4 bases, V lost 2 bases, and 7 bases had no gene match. The CDR3 region has the DNA TGTGCCAGCAGTTACGGCGGGACAGCTAGCACTGAAGCTTTCTTT. Translating gives CASSYGGTASTEAFF.

This rearrangement joins TRBV24-1 to TRBJ2-2; no clear D gene. Germline V gives CDR1 KGHDR, CDR2 SFDVKD. V was cut by 0 bases and J by 7 bases, with 5 bases left in between. The CDR3 spans 13 residues. CDR3 sequence (DNA): TGTGCCACCAGTGATTTGCAGGACGGGGAGCTGTTTTTT. Its translation: CATSDLQDGELFF.

This clonotype was seen a handful of times. The chain employs TRBV5-5 and TRBJ2-2; 9 positions agree with TRBD2. Unmatched junction bases numbered 3, after V lost 0 bases and J lost 3 bases. The CDR3 is 16 residues long. CDR1 and CDR2 (germline): SGHKS, YYEKEE (reference sequence). As DNA, the CDR3 is TGTGCCAGCAGCTTGGAAGCGGGGGGCGACACCGGGGAGCTGTTTTTT. Amino acid sequence: CASSLEAGGDTGELFF.